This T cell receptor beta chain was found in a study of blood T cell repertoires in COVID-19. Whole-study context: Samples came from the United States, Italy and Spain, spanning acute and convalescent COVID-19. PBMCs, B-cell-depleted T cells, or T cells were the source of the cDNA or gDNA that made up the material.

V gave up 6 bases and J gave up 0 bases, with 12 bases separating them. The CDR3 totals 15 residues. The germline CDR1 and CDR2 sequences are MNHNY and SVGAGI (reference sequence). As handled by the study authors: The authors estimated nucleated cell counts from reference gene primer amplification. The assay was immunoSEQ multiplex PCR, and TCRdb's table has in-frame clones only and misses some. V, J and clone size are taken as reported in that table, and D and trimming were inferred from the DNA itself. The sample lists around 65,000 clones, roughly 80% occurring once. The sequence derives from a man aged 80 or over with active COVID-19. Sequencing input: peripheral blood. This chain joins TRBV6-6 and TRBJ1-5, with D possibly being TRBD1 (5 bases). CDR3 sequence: CASSPRGLSNQPQHF. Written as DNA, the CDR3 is TGTGCCAGCAGCCCCCGGGGACTTAGCAATCAGCCCCAGCATTTT.